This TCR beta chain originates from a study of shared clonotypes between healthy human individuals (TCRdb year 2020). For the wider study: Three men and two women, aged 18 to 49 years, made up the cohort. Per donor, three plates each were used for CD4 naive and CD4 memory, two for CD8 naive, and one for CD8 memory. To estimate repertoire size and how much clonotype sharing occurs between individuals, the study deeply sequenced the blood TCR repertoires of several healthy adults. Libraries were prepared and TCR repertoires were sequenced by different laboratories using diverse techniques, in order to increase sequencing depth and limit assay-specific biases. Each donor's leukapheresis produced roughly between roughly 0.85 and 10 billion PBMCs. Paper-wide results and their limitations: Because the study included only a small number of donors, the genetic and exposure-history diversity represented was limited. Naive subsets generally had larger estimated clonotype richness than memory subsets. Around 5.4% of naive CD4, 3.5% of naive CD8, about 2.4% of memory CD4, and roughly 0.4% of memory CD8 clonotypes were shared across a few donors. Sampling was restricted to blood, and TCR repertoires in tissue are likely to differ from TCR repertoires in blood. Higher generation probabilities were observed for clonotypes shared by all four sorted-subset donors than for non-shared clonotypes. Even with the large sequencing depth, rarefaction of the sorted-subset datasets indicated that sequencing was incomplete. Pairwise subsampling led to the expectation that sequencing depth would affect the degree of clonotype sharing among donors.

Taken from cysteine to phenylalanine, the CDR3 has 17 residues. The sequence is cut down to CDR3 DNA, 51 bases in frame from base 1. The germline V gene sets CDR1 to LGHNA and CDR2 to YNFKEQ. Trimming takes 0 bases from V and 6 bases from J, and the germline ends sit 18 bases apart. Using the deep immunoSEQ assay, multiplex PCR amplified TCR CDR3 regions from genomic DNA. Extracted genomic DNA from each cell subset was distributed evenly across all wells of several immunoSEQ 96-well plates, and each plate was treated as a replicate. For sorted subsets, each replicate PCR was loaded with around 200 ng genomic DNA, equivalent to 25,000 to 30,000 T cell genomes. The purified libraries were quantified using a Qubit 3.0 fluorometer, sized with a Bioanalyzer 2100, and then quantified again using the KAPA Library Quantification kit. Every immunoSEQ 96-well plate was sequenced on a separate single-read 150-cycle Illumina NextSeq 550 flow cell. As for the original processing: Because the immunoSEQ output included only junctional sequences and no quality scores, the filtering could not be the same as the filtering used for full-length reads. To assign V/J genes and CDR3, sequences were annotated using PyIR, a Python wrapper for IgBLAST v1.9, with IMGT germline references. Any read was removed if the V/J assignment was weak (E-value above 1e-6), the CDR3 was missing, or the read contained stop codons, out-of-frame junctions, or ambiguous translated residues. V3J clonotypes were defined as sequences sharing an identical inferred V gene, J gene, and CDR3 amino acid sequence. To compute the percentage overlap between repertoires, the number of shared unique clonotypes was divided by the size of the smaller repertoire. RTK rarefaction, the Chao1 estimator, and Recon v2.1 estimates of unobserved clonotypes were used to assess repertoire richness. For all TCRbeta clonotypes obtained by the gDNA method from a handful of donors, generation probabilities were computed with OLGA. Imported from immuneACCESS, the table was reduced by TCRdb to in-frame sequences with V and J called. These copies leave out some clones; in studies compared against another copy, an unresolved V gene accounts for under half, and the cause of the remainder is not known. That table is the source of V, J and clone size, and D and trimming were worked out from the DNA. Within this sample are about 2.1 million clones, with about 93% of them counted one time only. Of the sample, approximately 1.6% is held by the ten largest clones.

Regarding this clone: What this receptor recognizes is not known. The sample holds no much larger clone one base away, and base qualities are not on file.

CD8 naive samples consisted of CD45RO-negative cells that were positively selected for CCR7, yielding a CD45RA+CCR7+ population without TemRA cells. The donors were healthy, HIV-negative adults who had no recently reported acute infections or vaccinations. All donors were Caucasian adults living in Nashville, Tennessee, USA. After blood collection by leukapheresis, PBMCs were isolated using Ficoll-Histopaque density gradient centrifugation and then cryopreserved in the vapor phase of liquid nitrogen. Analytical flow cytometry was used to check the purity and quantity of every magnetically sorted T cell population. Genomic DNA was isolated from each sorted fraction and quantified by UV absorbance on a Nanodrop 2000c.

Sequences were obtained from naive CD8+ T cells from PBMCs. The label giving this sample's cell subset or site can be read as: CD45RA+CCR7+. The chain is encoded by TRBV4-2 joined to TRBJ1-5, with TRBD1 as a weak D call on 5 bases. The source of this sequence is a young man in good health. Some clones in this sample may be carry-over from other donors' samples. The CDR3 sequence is CASSQEWRGPGGQPQHF. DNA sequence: TGTGCCAGCAGCCAAGAATGGAGGGGCCCGGGGGGTCAGCCCCAGCATTTT.